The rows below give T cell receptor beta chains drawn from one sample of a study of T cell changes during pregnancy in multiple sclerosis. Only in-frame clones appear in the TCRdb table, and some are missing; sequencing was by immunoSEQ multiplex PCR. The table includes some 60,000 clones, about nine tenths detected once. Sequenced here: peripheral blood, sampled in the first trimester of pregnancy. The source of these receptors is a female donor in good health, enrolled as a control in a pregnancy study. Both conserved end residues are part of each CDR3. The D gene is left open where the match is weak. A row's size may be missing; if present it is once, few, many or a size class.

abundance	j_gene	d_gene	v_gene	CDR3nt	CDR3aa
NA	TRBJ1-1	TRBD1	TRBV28	TGTGCCAGCAGTCTGGCGTCCGGGACAGGGGTAGGGGCTTTCTTT	CASSLASGTGVGAFF
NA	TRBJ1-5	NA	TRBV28	TGTGCCACTTTCACCGGCGGGGATCAGCCCCAGCATTTT	CATFTGGDQPQHF
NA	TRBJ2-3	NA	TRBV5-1	TGCGCCAGCAGCTTGGCCGGGGTTGGTACAGATACGCAGTATTTT	CASSLAGVGTDTQYF
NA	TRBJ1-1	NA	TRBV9	TGTGCCAGCAGCGTAGACAGAATTAACACTGAAGCTTTCTTT	CASSVDRINTEAFF
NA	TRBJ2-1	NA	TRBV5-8	TGTGCCAGCATAACCTACCGAAGCGGTGAGCAGTTCTTC	CASITYRSGEQFF
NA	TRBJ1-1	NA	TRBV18	TGTGCCAGCTCACCACCTTCAGGGATCGCTGAAGCTTTCTTT	CASSPPSGIAEAFF
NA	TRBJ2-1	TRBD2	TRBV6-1	TGTGCCAGCAGTGACCAAATTAGCGGGGGGGCCGGTGAGCAGTTCTTC	CASSDQISGGAGEQFF
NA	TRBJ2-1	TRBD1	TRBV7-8	TGTGCCAGCAGCCCAAGGACAGGGACCGGTGAGCAGTTCTTC	CASSPRTGTGEQFF
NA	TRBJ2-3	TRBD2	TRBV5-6	TGTGCCAGCAGCTGGGCGGTAGCGGGGGGAGGCACAGATACGCAGTATTTT	CASSWAVAGGGTDTQYF
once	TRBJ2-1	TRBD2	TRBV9	TGTGCCAGCAGCGTAGCGGGGGGGCCTTACAATGAGCAGTTCTTC	CASSVAGGPYNEQFF
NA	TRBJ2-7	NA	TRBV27	TGTGCCAGCAGTCAGGGGTCGGGGTACTACGAGCAGTACTTC	CASSQGSGYYEQYF
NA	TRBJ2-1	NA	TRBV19	TGTGCCAGTAGTACAGGGTGGGAACTTCAAGGGCAGTTCTTC	CASSTGWELQGQFF
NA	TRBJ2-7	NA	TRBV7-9	TGTGCCAGCAGCGGGCGGGGTAGCCACGAGCAGTACTTC	CASSGRGSHEQYF
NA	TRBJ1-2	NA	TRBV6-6	TGTGCCAGCAGTCTAGGTGGCAGGGTGGGTGGCTACACCTTC	CASSLGGRVGGYTF
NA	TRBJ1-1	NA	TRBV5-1	TGCGCCAGCAGCAGACGACAGTTAAGTTATACTGAAGCTTTCTTT	CASSRRQLSYTEAFF